This paragraph reports one T cell receptor beta chain. These data belong to a study of cytomegalovirus exposure and HLA in healthy donors. Vbeta (60) and Jbeta (13) primers were used in the PCR. Generated by immunoSEQ multiplex PCR, the TCRdb table keeps only in-frame clones and is missing some. The sample lists around 30,000 clones, around 87% seen once, with around 2.5% in the top ten. The CDR3 loop spans 15 amino acids. Germline CDR1 reads SEHNR; CDR2 reads FQNEAQ (reference sequence). V was trimmed by 1 base and J by 4 bases, leaving 10 bases between them. The rearrangement links TRBV7-9 to TRBJ1-4; tentatively, D is TRBD1 (6 bases). Source material: PBMCs. The receptor's source is a boy aged 5-17 years in good health and CMV-seronegative. As DNA, the CDR3 is TGTGCCAGCAGCTTAGACGGGACACGTAATGAAAAACTGTTTTTT. As protein: CASSLDGTRNEKLFF.